This T cell receptor (beta chain) was identified in a study of metastatic and nonmetastatic thyroid tumors. Turning to the study itself: The comparison covered peripheral blood and tumor or nodule tissue in malignant and benign thyroid patients.

The germline CDR1 and CDR2 sequences are SSHAT and FNYEAQ (reference sequence). This CDR3 region has 15 residues. Per the original data handling: Building a distant-metastasis classifier for papillary thyroid cancer drew on CDR3 differences across clinicopathological groups. MiXCR re-clonotyped the PCR reads for TCRdb. TCRdb, not the original authors, processed these V and J calls. The sample contains some 19,000 clones, around 20% of which appear only once. This clone was picked up many times. Its antigen is as yet unknown. One end of the junction does not line up with germline, which may come from a read error. Other DNA sequences in this sample translate to the same CDR3. Study-level results: Benign nodules reportedly had significantly lower TCR beta diversity than malignant thyroid tumors in blood and tumor.

Patients were all untreated before their thyroid surgery. The chain combines TRBV7-7 with TRBJ1-3, with a weak D call TRBD1 (6 bases). The sample was blood. This TCR came from a female donor with papillary thyroid cancer or a benign thyroid nodule (not recorded which). Some clones in this sample may be carry-over from other donors' samples. The CDR3 DNA follows: TGTGCTAGCAGCTTGACGGGGGGCTTTGGAAACACCATATATTTT. Protein sequence: CASSLTGGFGNTIYF.